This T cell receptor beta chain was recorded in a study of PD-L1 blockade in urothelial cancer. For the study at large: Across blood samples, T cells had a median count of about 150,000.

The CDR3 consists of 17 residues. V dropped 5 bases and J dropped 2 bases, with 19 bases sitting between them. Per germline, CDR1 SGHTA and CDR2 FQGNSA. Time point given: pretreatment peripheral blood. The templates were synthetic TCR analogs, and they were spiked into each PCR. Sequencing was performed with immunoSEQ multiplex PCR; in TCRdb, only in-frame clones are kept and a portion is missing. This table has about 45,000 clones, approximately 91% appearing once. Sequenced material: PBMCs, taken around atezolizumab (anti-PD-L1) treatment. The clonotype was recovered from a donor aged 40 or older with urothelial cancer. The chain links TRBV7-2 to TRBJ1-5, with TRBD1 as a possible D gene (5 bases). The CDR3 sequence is CASSPTLAGWGNQPQHF. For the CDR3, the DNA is TGTGCCAGCAGCCCTACCTTGGCAGGGTGGGGCAATCAGCCCCAGCATTTT. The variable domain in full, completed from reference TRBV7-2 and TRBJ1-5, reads GAGVSQSPSNKVTEKGKDVELRCDPISGHTALYWYRQSLGQGLEFLIYFQGNSAPDKSGLPSDRFSAERTGGSVSTLTIQRTQQEDSAVYLCASSPTLAGWGNQPQHFGDGTRLSIL.